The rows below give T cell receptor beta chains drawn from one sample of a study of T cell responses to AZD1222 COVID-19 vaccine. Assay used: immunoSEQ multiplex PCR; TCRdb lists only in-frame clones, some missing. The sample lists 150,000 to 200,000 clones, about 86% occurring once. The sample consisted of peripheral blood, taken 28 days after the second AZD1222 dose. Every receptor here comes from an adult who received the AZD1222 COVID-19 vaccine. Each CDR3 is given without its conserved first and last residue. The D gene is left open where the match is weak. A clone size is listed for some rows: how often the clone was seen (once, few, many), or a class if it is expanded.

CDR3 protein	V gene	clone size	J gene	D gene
ASSDSGSYRDGYT	TRBV6-4	NA	TRBJ1-2	NA
ASSLGQGGYEQY	TRBV5-1	few	TRBJ2-7	TRBD1
ASSYKDGGPQY	TRBV6-5	NA	TRBJ2-5	NA
ASSLAGQGGSYGYT	TRBV5-1	NA	TRBJ1-2	TRBD1
ASPKGGGEQY	TRBV30	NA	TRBJ2-7	NA
ASKKVGTANTGELF	TRBV3-1/TRBV3-2	NA	TRBJ2-2	TRBD1
ASSEARSRNEKLF	TRBV6-1	NA	TRBJ1-4	NA
ASSKLRDMGYEQY	TRBV27	NA	TRBJ2-7	NA
ASSVNMFTEAF	TRBV11-3	NA	TRBJ1-1	NA
ASSLGTGGSYEQY	TRBV6-5	NA	TRBJ2-7	TRBD1
ASSQDPRGETQY	TRBV3-1/TRBV3-2	NA	TRBJ2-5	NA
ASTQENTGELF	TRBV2	NA	TRBJ2-2	NA
ASSLSGARVSEQF	TRBV5-1	NA	TRBJ2-1	NA
ASSPVAGGTYEQY	TRBV18	NA	TRBJ2-7	TRBD2
ASSLTGEQF	TRBV12-3/TRBV12-4	NA	TRBJ2-1	NA
ASSFRHLGANQPQH	TRBV6-2/TRBV6-3	NA	TRBJ1-5	NA